One and the same sample provided the 18 T cell receptor beta chains below, sequenced in a study of Ad26.COV2.S vaccination and SARS-CoV-2 variants (dated by TCRdb to the early 2020s). In the paper's terms, the treatment or condition label means: some 20 received Ad26.COV2.S at low or high dose, single or two shots; 5 received placebo; per-sample allocation not given. For vaccine and placebo recipients, the sequenced repertoires came from samples collected on day 63 after the first injection. Library construction relied on the immunoSEQ multiplex PCR assay. TCRdb took over this immuneACCESS table, retaining in-frame rearrangements with V and J assigned. Such tables are incomplete; in checked studies, under half of the missing clones stem from an unresolved V gene, and the remainder is unexplained. A total of hundreds of thousands of clones appear in this sample, roughly 89% of them only once. The top ten clonotypes cover approximately 2.5% of the sample.

The sequences come from peripheral blood, collected in a trial of Ad26.COV2.S vaccine versus placebo. The receptors shown here come from a person between 18 and 59 years old who received the Ad26.COV2.S COVID-19 vaccine or a placebo.

This chain uses TRBV5-5 with TRBJ1-1; D gene uncertain. V gave up 1 base and J gave up 2 bases, with 12 bases separating them. Germline V CDR1 and CDR2: SGHKS, YYEKEE (reference sequence). The CDR3 has 15 residues. CDR3 sequence (DNA): TGTGCCAGCAGCTTGCTTGGGCAGTCAAACACTGAAGCTTTCTTT. Encoded protein: CASSLLGQSNTEAFF.

The J gene is TRBJ2-5, the V gene TRBV6-6; D is perhaps TRBD2 (6 bases). Trimming shortened V by 5 bases and J by 5 bases, and 15 bases separated the two germline ends. Germline V CDR1 and CDR2: MNHNY, SVGAGI (reference sequence). CDR3 length equals 14 residues. The CDR3 reads CASSPGVGVETQYF. DNA for the CDR3: TGTGCCAGCAGTCCGGGAGTGGGAGTGGAGACCCAGTACTTC.

V is TRBV9 and J is TRBJ1-1; D gene uncertain. CDR1 SGDLS and CDR2 YYNGEE come from the germline V gene. The V end was cut by 0 bases, the J end by 6 bases, with 15 bases between. CDR3 length equals 15 residues. CDR3: CASSVEPTSGAEAFF. The CDR3 DNA reads as TGTGCCAGCAGCGTAGAACCCACATCTGGTGCTGAAGCTTTCTTT.

The rearrangement uses TRBV11-3 and TRBJ1-4; D possibly corresponds to TRBD1 (5 bases). V was cut by 5 bases and J by 11 bases, with 15 bases left in between. The CDR3 spans 13 residues. CDR1 is SGHNT and CDR2 is YENEEA in the germline V gene. As DNA, the CDR3 is TGTGCCAGCAGCGGGGCGCGGGTAGGGAAACTGTTTTTT. Residues: CASSGARVGKLFF.

The gene calls are TRBV19 and TRBJ2-1; 12 bases are a match to TRBD2. The CDR3 is made up of 16 amino acids. J lost 4 bases, V lost 4 bases, and 5 bases had no gene match. The germline V gene has CDR1 LNHDA and CDR2 SQIVND (reference sequence). The CDR3: CASSTTLAGGYNEQFF. For the CDR3, the DNA is TGTGCCAGTAGTACTACCCTAGCGGGAGGGTACAATGAGCAGTTCTTC. Variable domain in full (rest from reference TRBV19 and TRBJ2-1): DGGITQSPKYLFRKEGQNVTLSCEQNLNHDAMYWYRQDPGQGLRLIYYSQIVNDFQKGDIAEGYSVSREKKESFPLTVTSAQKNPTAFYLCASSTTLAGGYNEQFFGPGTRLTVL.

This chain links TRBV29-1 with TRBJ2-1, with no clear D. The CDR3 spans 13 residues. Germline values: CDR1 SQVTM, CDR2 ANQGSEA. Trimming took 4 bases from V and 10 from J, leaving 17 bases between them. The CDR3, as DNA: TGCAGCGTTGCCAGACTCCTTAAGGCCGAGCAGTTCTTC. This gives the protein CSVARLLKAEQFF.

The chain is built from TRBV14 and TRBJ1-3; 7 bases match TRBD1. The germline V gene has CDR1 SGHDN and CDR2 FVKESK. The length of the CDR3 is 15 residues. With 1 base clipped from V and 3 bases from J, the junction kept 3 bases outside the gene matches. In DNA form, the CDR3 reads TGTGCCAGCAGCCAAGGTGGACAGGTTGGAAACACCATATATTTT. This sequence encodes CASSQGGQVGNTIYF.

The rearrangement joins TRBV6-1 to TRBJ1-1, with D possibly matching TRBD1 (5 bases). Trimming stripped 1 base from V and 7 bases from J, with 16 bases between. CDR1 is MNHNS and CDR2 is SASEGT in the germline V gene. CDR3 length: 15 amino acids. The CDR3 here is CASSEVGPDEGEAFF. The CDR3 DNA reads as TGTGCCAGCAGTGAAGTGGGGCCAGATGAGGGTGAAGCTTTCTTT.

The V gene is TRBV11-2, the J gene TRBJ2-7, with a possible D match to TRBD2 (6 bases). The V gene's germline CDR1 is SGHAT and CDR2 FQNNGV. This CDR3 is 15 amino acids long. V was shortened by 1 base and J by 3 bases, with 13 bases between the two germline ends. CDR3 DNA sequence: TGTGCCAGCAGCTTAGTGGCAGGGAGGAACTACGAGCAGTACTTC. Its protein is CASSLVAGRNYEQYF.

The rearrangement uses TRBV4-1 and TRBJ1-4; D is possibly TRBD1 (6 bases). V gave up 4 bases and J gave up 1 base, with 13 bases separating them. This CDR3 is 16 amino acids long. In germline, CDR1 is MGHRA, CDR2 YSYEKL. The CDR3 here is CASSRVKGGTNEKLFF. The DNA of the CDR3 is TGCGCCAGCAGCCGAGTTAAGGGGGGAACTAATGAAAAACTGTTTTTT.

The chain is built from TRBV20-1 and TRBJ2-1; TRBD1 or TRBD2 may be the D gene (5 bases each). V was pared by 3 bases and J by 5 bases, with 5 bases between. This CDR3 spans 11 amino acids. In germline, CDR1 is DFQATT, CDR2 SNEGSKA (reference sequence). The CDR3: CSARGDNEQFF. The DNA of the CDR3 is TGCAGTGCTAGGGGGGACAATGAGCAGTTCTTC.

V usage is TRBV5-5 and J usage is TRBJ1-2, with 7 bases aligning to TRBD1. Germline CDR1 reads SGHKS; CDR2 reads YYEKEE (reference sequence). After removal of 0 bases from V and 4 bases from J, the junction contained 3 bases not matched to a gene. The CDR3 covers 14 residues. For the CDR3, the DNA is TGTGCCAGCAGCTTGGGACAGGGTCGCTATGGCTACACCTTC. This gives the protein CASSLGQGRYGYTF.

The gene calls are TRBV4-1 and TRBJ2-7; 7 positions match TRBD1. Germline assignment: CDR1 MGHRA and CDR2 YSYEKL. Losses at the gene ends were 5 bases for V and 6 bases for J; bases not matched to a gene: 4. This CDR3 has 12 residues. The CDR3 nucleotides are TGCGCCAGCAGCACCAGACAGGGCGAGCAGTACTTC. Translating it yields CASSTRQGEQYF.

The V gene is TRBV6-5, the J gene TRBJ1-1, with D perhaps TRBD1 (6 bases). This CDR3 spans 14 amino acids. Trimming cost V 6 bases and J 2 bases, with 13 bases left between them. Germline values: CDR1 MNHEY, CDR2 SVGAGI. The CDR3 spells CASSLEGVNTEAFF. The CDR3 DNA follows: TGTGCCAGCAGCTTGGAGGGGGTAAACACTGAAGCTTTCTTT.

In its sample, this clone was seen once. The rearrangement joins TRBV9 to TRBJ2-5; D assignment may be TRBD1 or TRBD2 (5 bases each). The CDR3 contains 14 residues. CDR1 is SGDLS, CDR2 YYNGEE, per germline. V dropped 4 bases and J dropped 3 bases, with 13 bases sitting between them. The CDR3 is CASSPRWDEETQYF. In nucleotides, the CDR3 is TGTGCCAGCAGCCCCCGCTGGGACGAAGAGACCCAGTACTTC.

The chain has TRBV15 and TRBJ1-3; D remains unclear. Germline-derived CDR1 and CDR2 are LNHNV and YYDKDF (reference sequence). Trimming pared 0 bases from V and 0 bases from J, leaving 6 bases between. The CDR3 is 15 amino acids. The CDR3 protein is CATSREFPSGNTIYF. CDR3 DNA: TGTGCCACCAGCAGAGAGTTTCCCTCTGGAAACACCATATATTTT.

The V call is TRBV7-2, the J call TRBJ1-4; 7 bases fit TRBD1. Trimming at V came to 5 bases and at J to 4 bases, leaving 4 bases not matched to a gene. Germline-derived CDR1 and CDR2 are SGHTA and FQGNSA. This CDR3 is 14 amino acids long. The CDR3 loop is CASSHGQVNEKLFF. The CDR3 nucleotides are TGTGCCAGCAGCCACGGACAGGTTAATGAAAAACTGTTTTTT.

This rearrangement joins TRBV20-1 to TRBJ2-5, with a weak D call TRBD2 (5 bases). V dropped 3 bases and J dropped 2 bases, with 19 bases sitting between them. Germline assignment: CDR1 DFQATT and CDR2 SNEGSKA (reference sequence). CDR3 length: 16 residues. This chain's CDR3 is CSASLVKLGRQETQYF. CDR3 DNA sequence: TGCAGTGCTAGTTTAGTGAAACTAGGACGTCAAGAGACCCAGTACTTC.